These 30 T cell receptor beta chains originate from one sample sequenced in a study of cytomegalovirus exposure and HLA in healthy donors. PCR used 60 Vbeta primers and 13 Jbeta primers. The table came from immunoSEQ multiplex PCR; TCRdb's copy has only in-frame clones and leaves some out. The data contain 90,000 to 130,000 clones, around three quarters of them singletons. The sample comprised PBMCs. The source is a woman aged 30 to 39 in good health and CMV-seronegative.

The chain carries TRBV5-5 and TRBJ2-7, with D possibly being TRBD2 (5 bases). In germline, CDR1 is SGHKS, CDR2 YYEKEE (reference sequence). The ends were cut back, 1 base at V and 5 bases at J, with 13 bases in the middle. The CDR3 loop spans 14 amino acids. CDR3 in amino acids: CASSLSLAGHEQYF. The CDR3 DNA is TGTGCCAGCAGCTTGAGTCTGGCGGGCCACGAGCAGTACTTC.

The rearrangement joins TRBV27 to TRBJ1-6, with 7 bases aligning to TRBD1. Losses at the gene ends were 6 bases for V and 9 bases for J; bases not matched to a gene: 2. CDR1 is MNHEY and CDR2 is SMNVEV in the germline V gene (reference sequence). The CDR3 loop spans 12 amino acids. CDR3: CASRQGGSPLHF. The CDR3, as DNA: TGTGCCAGCAGGCAGGGGGGTTCACCCCTCCACTTT.

This clone has a single count. The chain uses TRBV5-1 and TRBJ1-1; maybe TRBD1 (5 bases). The V end lost 1 base, the J end lost 4 bases, and 14 bases lay between the germline ends. This CDR3 has 15 residues. In germline, CDR1 is SGHRS, CDR2 YFSETQ. The DNA of the CDR3 is TGCGCCAGCAGCTTGCTCACGGGGGGGGGCACTGAAGCTTTCTTT. It yields the protein CASSLLTGGGTEAFF.

The CDR3 DNA is TGTGCCAGCAGCCGAACAGGGAACTATGGCTACACCTTC. Its translation: CASSRTGNYGYTF. The rearrangement joins TRBV28 to TRBJ1-2, with a tentative D call TRBD1 (6 bases). The germline gives CDR1 MDHEN, CDR2 SYDVKM. Trimming cost V 6 bases and J 2 bases, with 10 bases left between them. The CDR3 is made up of 13 amino acids.

The V gene is TRBV19, the J gene TRBJ1-2; unclear D gene. Trimming cost V 0 bases and J 0 bases, with 5 bases left between them. The length of the CDR3 is 14 residues. The germline V gene has CDR1 LNHDA and CDR2 SQIVND (reference sequence). DNA for the CDR3: TGTGCCAGTAGTATAGATCCAACTAACTATGGCTACACCTTC. The encoded protein is CASSIDPTNYGYTF. Combining the CDR3 with reference TRBV19 and TRBJ1-2 gives the whole variable domain DGGITQSPKYLFRKEGQNVTLSCEQNLNHDAMYWYRQDPGQGLRLIYYSQIVNDFQKGDIAEGYSVSREKKESFPLTVTSAQKNPTAFYLCASSIDPTNYGYTFGSGTRLTVV.

This clone was detected only a few times. The rearrangement joins TRBV29-1 to TRBJ2-7; 8 nucleotides match TRBD2. This CDR3 is built from 12 residues. Per germline, CDR1 SQVTM and CDR2 ANQGSEA. V lost 1 base to trimming and J lost 7 bases; unmatched junction nucleotides: 3. Here the CDR3 DNA reads TGCAGCGTTGAAGGACTAGCGCAAGAGCAGTACTTC. Protein product: CSVEGLAQEQYF.

J is TRBJ2-7 and V is TRBV5-1, with 8 nucleotides matching TRBD1. The CDR3 is made up of 19 amino acids. CDR1 is SGHRS and CDR2 is YFSETQ in the germline V gene. V lost 1 base and J lost 5; bases outside the gene matches: 20. CDR3 nucleotides: TGCGCCAGCAGCTTGACCCCAACGACAGCTGGACAGGGCCGAAACGAGCAGTACTTC. Translating it yields CASSLTPTTAGQGRNEQYF.

This CDR3 is CASSLGRGRDEKLFF. The CDR3 DNA is TGTGCCAGCAGTTTAGGCAGGGGGCGCGATGAAAAACTGTTTTTT. The rearrangement uses TRBV28 and TRBJ1-4; 8 nucleotides line up with TRBD1. The ends lost 2 bases at V and 6 bases at J; junction bases unmatched: 5. The CDR3 contains 15 residues. Germline V gene data show CDR1 as MDHEN and CDR2 as SYDVKM.

The chain joins TRBV30 to TRBJ1-5; 11 bases map to TRBD1. Trimming at V came to 3 bases and at J to 0 bases, leaving 16 bases not matched to a gene. The CDR3 has 20 amino acids. Germline CDR1 and CDR2: GTSNPN and SVGIG (reference sequence). In DNA form, the CDR3 reads TGTGCCTGGAGCTTCAGCCGGGACAGGGGGATCGAGTATAGCAATCAGCCCCAGCATTTT. This encodes CAWSFSRDRGIEYSNQPQHF. The full variable domain, in which reference TRBV30 and TRBJ1-5 provide the parts outside the CDR3, is SQTIHQWPATLVQPVGSPLSLECTVEGTSNPNLYWYRQAAGRGLQLLFYSVGIGQISSEVPQNLSASRPQDRQFILSSKKLLLSDSGFYLCAWSFSRDRGIEYSNQPQHFGDGTRLSIL.

The V gene is TRBV27, the J gene TRBJ1-1; D unclear. V lost 3 bases to trimming and J lost 4 bases, with 9 bases between them. The germline V gene has CDR1 MNHEY and CDR2 SMNVEV (reference sequence). This CDR3 is built from 13 residues. The CDR3 DNA is TGTGCCAGCAGTTTCGTCACCGGCACTGAAGCTTTCTTT. Translated, it gives CASSFVTGTEAFF.

V and J are TRBV4-3 and TRBJ1-1, with a tentative D call TRBD1 (6 bases). Trimming shortened V by 1 base and J by 7 bases, and 10 bases separated the two germline ends. CDR1 is LGHNA, CDR2 YSLEER, per germline. This CDR3 region has 13 residues. DNA for the CDR3: TGCGCCAGCAGCCAAGTTAGGGGGAATGAAGCTTTCTTT. Its protein product is CASSQVRGNEAFF.

V usage is TRBV6-5 and J usage is TRBJ2-3; TRBD2 matches 8 bases. After removal of 10 bases from V and 3 bases from J, the junction contained 6 bases not matched to a gene. Germline V gene data show CDR1 as MNHEY and CDR2 as SVGAGI. The CDR3 is 13 amino acids. The CDR3 nucleotides are TGTGCCACGCAGGGCGGGGGGACAGATACGCAGTATTTT. It is translated as CATQGGGTDTQYF.

The chain couples TRBV30 to TRBJ2-3; D is possibly TRBD2 (5 bases). In germline, CDR1 is GTSNPN, CDR2 SVGIG (reference sequence). CDR3 length: 14 amino acids. The germline V and J ends were trimmed by 5 bases and 0 bases, with 12 bases remaining between them. The CDR3 loop reads CAWGLSASTDTQYF. The CDR3 DNA is TGTGCCTGGGGACTGAGTGCTAGCACAGATACGCAGTATTTT.

This chain joins TRBV30 and TRBJ1-1; 7 bases match TRBD1. Germline loops: CDR1 GTSNPN, CDR2 SVGIG (reference sequence). The CDR3 is 12 amino acids. The trim removed 5 bases at V and 1 base at J, leaving 1 base unmatched. CDR3 sequence (DNA): TGTGCCTGGGACAGGGAGAACACTGAAGCTTTCTTT. The encoded protein is CAWDRENTEAFF.

The V and J genes are TRBV4-2 and TRBJ2-3; tentative D call: TRBD2 (7 bases). The germline V and J ends were trimmed by 0 bases and 2 bases, with 15 bases remaining between them. The CDR3 spans 17 residues. Germline-derived CDR1 and CDR2 are LGHNA and YNFKEQ. The CDR3 is CASSQDPAGAHTDTQYF. The CDR3 bases are TGTGCCAGCAGCCAAGACCCCGCGGGGGCCCACACAGATACGCAGTATTTT.

This chain connects TRBV30 to TRBJ2-1, with TRBD2 matching over 11 bases. The CDR3 length is 17 residues. Looked up from germline, CDR1 is GTSNPN and CDR2 is SVGIG (reference sequence). The junction had 10 bases not matched to a gene; V was cut back by 1 base and J by 5 bases. The chain's CDR3 is CAWSGPLAGGPNNEQFF. As DNA, the CDR3 is TGTGCCTGGAGTGGGCCCTTAGCGGGGGGGCCTAACAATGAGCAGTTCTTC.

This sequence joins TRBV5-4 and TRBJ2-4; the D gene is possibly TRBD2 (6 bases). This CDR3 has 14 amino acids. Germline V gene sequence: CDR1 SGHNT, CDR2 YYREEE (reference sequence). The V gene lost 3 bases and the J gene lost 0 bases, with 7 bases spanning the gap. The CDR3 DNA is TGTGCCAGCAGCTGGGGACTAGCCAAAAACATTCAGTACTTC. This codes for CASSWGLAKNIQYF.

J is TRBJ1-1 and V is TRBV5-1; D remains ambiguous. Per the germline V gene, CDR1 is SGHRS and CDR2 is YFSETQ. Deletions cut 0 bases from V and 5 bases from J, with 8 bases between. The CDR3 length is 13 residues. The CDR3: CASSLDPGTEAFF. The CDR3 nucleotides read TGCGCCAGCAGCTTGGACCCGGGAACTGAAGCTTTCTTT.

The chain is built from TRBV7-2 and TRBJ1-6, with TRBD1 matching over 8 bases. This CDR3 has 16 amino acids. Germline CDR1 is SGHTA and CDR2 is FQGNSA. V shed 5 bases, J shed 1 base, and the junction held 4 bases outside the gene matches. The CDR3 DNA follows: TGTGCCAGCAGCGCGTACAGGGGGTCCTATAATTCACCCCTCCACTTT. Its translation: CASSAYRGSYNSPLHF.

This clone was seen a few times. The V and J genes are TRBV30 and TRBJ2-7; 8 bases map to TRBD2. With V trimmed by 3 bases and J by 1 base, 2 bases remained unmatched. Germline values: CDR1 GTSNPN, CDR2 SVGIG (reference sequence). The CDR3 loop spans 13 amino acids. The CDR3 coding sequence is TGTGCCTGGAGCGGGAGGGGTTCCTACGAGCAGTACTTC. Its protein is CAWSGRGSYEQYF.

The chain uses TRBV9 and TRBJ2-2; D possibly corresponds to TRBD2 (6 bases). V lost 4 bases and J lost 6, with 19 bases in between. The germline CDR1 and CDR2 sequences are SGDLS and YYNGEE. This CDR3 region has 16 residues. The CDR3 is CASSSGLVGGSGELFF. The CDR3 nucleotides read TGTGCCAGCAGCTCAGGCCTCGTTGGGGGGTCCGGGGAGCTGTTTTTT. Together with reference TRBV9 and TRBJ2-2, the CDR3 gives the full variable domain: DSGVTQTPKHLITATGQRVTLRCSPRSGDLSVYWYQQSLDQGLQFLIQYYNGEERAKGNILERFSAQQFPDLHSELNLSSLELGDSALYFCASSSGLVGGSGELFFGEGSRLTVL.

There are a few counts of this clone. The CDR3, as DNA: TGTGCCAGCAGCGCGACGGGAGGCACGGGCGAGCAGTACTTC. This translates into CASSATGGTGEQYF. The V call is TRBV9, the J call TRBJ2-7; 7 nucleotides match TRBD2. Germline V CDR1 and CDR2: SGDLS, YYNGEE. The CDR3 consists of 14 residues. Germline trimming cut 3 bases from V and 6 bases from J; bases unmatched to any gene: 9.

This chain links TRBV5-6 with TRBJ2-7, with 8 bases lining up with TRBD1. This CDR3 is 16 amino acids long. J was trimmed by 3 bases and V by 6 bases; bases with no gene match: 14. Germline V gene sequence: CDR1 SGHDT, CDR2 YYEEEE. DNA of the CDR3: TGTGCCAGCAACCCCATGGGGGCAGGGGGCATCTACGAGCAGTACTTC. It is translated as CASNPMGAGGIYEQYF.

The rearrangement links TRBV18 to TRBJ1-1; no definite D call. CDR1 is KGHSH and CDR2 is LQKENI in the germline V gene. The CDR3 covers 13 residues. Trimming left V 6 bases short and J 3 bases short, with 11 bases between. For the CDR3, the DNA is TGTGCCAGCTCCCCCAGGTTGGACACTGAAGCTTTCTTT. Encoded protein: CASSPRLDTEAFF.

This chain joins TRBV7-8 and TRBJ1-2; D gene ambiguous. V lost 2 bases and J 2 bases, leaving 18 bases between the germline ends. Germline CDR1 and CDR2: SGHVS and FQNEAQ. CDR3 size: 17 residues. CDR3 region: CASSLSPREGGNYGYTF. CDR3 coding DNA: TGTGCCAGCAGCTTAAGTCCACGGGAGGGAGGAAACTATGGCTACACCTTC.

The gene calls are TRBV9 and TRBJ2-5, with TRBD1 as a possible D gene (7 bases). This CDR3 contains 15 residues. Trimming shortened V by 2 bases and J by 5 bases, and 16 bases separated the two germline ends. Per the germline V gene, CDR1 is SGDLS and CDR2 is YYNGEE. CDR3: CASSVVPGGSETQYF. The CDR3 DNA reads TGTGCCAGCAGCGTCGTCCCAGGGGGGTCGGAGACCCAGTACTTC.

CDR3 protein: CASSYSLAGDYYEQYF. DNA for the CDR3: TGTGCCAGCAGTTACTCGCTAGCGGGGGATTACTACGAGCAGTACTTC. The rearrangement links TRBV6-5 to TRBJ2-7; 10 nucleotides align to TRBD2. The CDR3 extends over 16 amino acids. Trimming took 0 bases from V and 3 from J; bases not matched to a gene: 5. Germline values: CDR1 MNHEY, CDR2 SVGAGI.

This clone came up a few times. DNA of the CDR3: TGTGCCAGCAGCTTTACTAGCGGGGGGAACACCGGGGAGCTGTTTTTT. It yields the protein CASSFTSGGNTGELFF. The rearrangement uses TRBV7-6 and TRBJ2-2, with 11 bases aligning to TRBD2. CDR3 length: 16 residues. Germline V lookup: CDR1 SGHVS, CDR2 FNYEAQ. Germline trimming cut 3 bases from V and 1 base from J; bases unmatched to any gene: 1.

The V call is TRBV29-1, the J call TRBJ2-2; TRBD2 agrees at 10 bases. The CDR3 is 14 residues long. V shed 7 bases and J 1 base; nucleotides not matched to a gene: 3. CDR1 SQVTM and CDR2 ANQGSEA come from the germline V gene. CDR3 sequence: CSALAGVNTGELFF. CDR3 bases: TGCAGCGCCCTAGCGGGGGTGAACACCGGGGAGCTGTTTTTT.

The chain couples TRBV28 to TRBJ1-6; D ambiguous. Germline V CDR1 and CDR2: MDHEN, SYDVKM. The CDR3 runs 12 residues. Trimming left V 3 bases short and J 6 bases short, with 3 bases between. The chain's CDR3 is CASSFSNSPLHF. CDR3 DNA: TGTGCCAGCAGTTTCTCTAATTCACCCCTCCACTTT.